Each of the 5 T cell receptor beta chains below was sequenced from the same sample in a study of OX40 agonist ivuxolimab in advanced cancers. The data were produced by immunoSEQ multiplex PCR, yet TCRdb's version contains in-frame clones alone and is incomplete. The sample has around 72,000 clones, 85% to 90% seen once. The sample consisted of CD4+ or CD8+ T cells sorted from blood, taken in a trial of the OX40 agonist ivuxolimab. The receptor set was obtained from an adult with an advanced solid tumor such as melanoma, head and neck, liver or kidney cancer.

On this clone itself: One junction end does not reproduce the germline sequence, and a read error may be involved. This chain connects TRBV28 to TRBJ1-5; TRBD1 is a possible D gene (5 bases). The germline gives CDR1 MDHEN, CDR2 SYDVKM. The CDR3 runs 13 residues. CDR3: CASSLGPKRPQHF. The CDR3 nucleotides are TGTGCAAGCAGTTTGGGGCCAAAACGGCCCCAGCATTTT.

CDR3: CASSPADRVDSPLHF. DNA for the CDR3: TGCGCCAGCAGCCCAGCCGACAGGGTTGATTCACCCCTCCACTTT. This chain joins TRBV4-1 and TRBJ1-6, with 7 bases fitting TRBD1. The CDR3 spans 15 residues. V was pared by 4 bases and J by 8 bases, with 8 bases of the junction left unmatched. The germline V gene encodes CDR1 MGHRA and CDR2 YSYEKL.

This clone was observed a single time. V gene TRBV19 combines with J gene TRBJ1-1; possible D gene TRBD1, 5 bases. V dropped 4 bases and J dropped 2 bases, with 14 bases sitting between them. CDR3 length: 15 residues. The germline V gene has CDR1 LNHDA and CDR2 SQIVND (reference sequence). The CDR3 nucleotides are TGTGCCAGTAGTACCTCAGGGTTGAAAAACACTGAAGCTTTCTTT. Its protein is CASSTSGLKNTEAFF. Full variable domain (outside the CDR3, taken from reference TRBV19 and TRBJ1-1): DGGITQSPKYLFRKEGQNVTLSCEQNLNHDAMYWYRQDPGQGLRLIYYSQIVNDFQKGDIAEGYSVSREKKESFPLTVTSAQKNPTAFYLCASSTSGLKNTEAFFGQGTRLTVV.

The rearrangement uses TRBV30 and TRBJ1-6; D is unresolved. V shed 4 bases and J shed 3 bases, with 10 bases lying between them. This CDR3 contains 14 residues. The V gene's germline CDR1 is GTSNPN and CDR2 SVGIG (reference sequence). The CDR3 region has the DNA TGTGCCTGGACTATGGGTCTCTATAATTCACCCCTCCACTTT. Its protein product is CAWTMGLYNSPLHF. Drawing the rest from reference TRBV30 and TRBJ1-6, the complete variable domain is SQTIHQWPATLVQPVGSPLSLECTVEGTSNPNLYWYRQAAGRGLQLLFYSVGIGQISSEVPQNLSASRPQDRQFILSSKKLLLSDSGFYLCAWTMGLYNSPLHFGNGTRLTVT.

J is TRBJ1-3 and V is TRBV6-5, with TRBD1 as a possible D gene (6 bases). CDR1 is MNHEY, CDR2 SVGAGI, per germline. Trimming left V 5 bases short and J 2 bases short, with 10 bases between. This CDR3 contains 14 residues. This CDR3 reads CASSPGVAGNTIYF. CDR3 coding DNA: TGTGCCAGCAGTCCAGGGGTAGCTGGAAACACCATATATTTT.